These 22 T cell receptor beta chains came from one sample sequenced in a study of blood T cell repertoires in COVID-19. Sequencing was performed with immunoSEQ multiplex PCR; in TCRdb, only in-frame clones are kept and a portion is missing. The sample has 40,000 to 55,000 clones; approximately 85% are singletons. Sequenced sample: peripheral blood. The receptors come from a man aged 45-65 years with active COVID-19.

The chain combines TRBV6-4 with TRBJ1-1, with D unresolved. Germline CDR1 reads MRHNA; CDR2 reads SNTAGT. The CDR3 covers 13 residues. Deletions cut 2 bases from V and 11 bases from J, with 15 bases between. The DNA of the CDR3 is TGTGCCAGCAGTGACCCCTTTCTTGGAGTCGCTTTCTTT. Amino acid sequence: CASSDPFLGVAFF.

The chain joins TRBV5-4 to TRBJ1-2, with TRBD1 as a possible D gene (6 bases). The CDR3 runs to 15 residues. Germline V CDR1 and CDR2: SGHNT, YYREEE (reference sequence). Between the trimmed V and J ends, which lost 5 bases and 5 bases, there was a span of 19 bases. The CDR3 here is CASRVGWGTQYGYTF. CDR3 nucleotide sequence: TGTGCCAGCAGAGTAGGCTGGGGGACACAATATGGCTACACCTTC.

This chain uses TRBV7-3 with TRBJ1-1; the match to TRBD1 covers 7 bases. The CDR3 spans 14 residues. The germline V gene has CDR1 SGHTA and CDR2 FQGTGA. V shed 6 bases, J shed 7 bases, and the junction held 11 bases outside the gene matches. In DNA, the CDR3 is TGTGCCAGCAGAGGACAGGTAGCCGGCAGTGAAGCTTTCTTT. It translates to CASRGQVAGSEAFF.

The genes are TRBV9 and TRBJ2-3; possibly TRBD2 for D (5 bases). V was clipped by 3 bases and J by 5 bases, with 19 bases between them. Germline V CDR1 and CDR2: SGDLS, YYNGEE. The CDR3 spans 16 residues. CDR3 protein: CASSDGEDWVRDTQYF. CDR3 in DNA: TGTGCCAGCAGCGACGGGGAAGACTGGGTAAGAGATACGCAGTATTTT.

As for this clone: Other nucleotide sequences from this sample produce the same CDR3. The chain combines TRBV4-1 with TRBJ2-2; no definite D call. Looked up from germline, CDR1 is MGHRA and CDR2 is YSYEKL. The CDR3 covers 13 residues. The V gene lost 3 bases and the J gene lost 7 bases, with 9 bases spanning the gap. CDR3 sequence: CASSQGLGGELFF. CDR3 DNA sequence: TGCGCCAGCAGCCAGGGCCTGGGCGGGGAGCTGTTTTTT.

The genes are TRBV3-1 (or the pseudogene TRBV3-2) and TRBJ1-1; a possible D gene is TRBD1 (5 bases). Trimming left V 3 bases short and J 2 bases short, with 13 bases between. The germline gives CDR1 LGHDT, CDR2 YNNKEL (reference sequence). CDR3 size: 15 residues. This CDR3 is CASSQGVGSNTEAFF. The CDR3, as DNA: TGTGCCAGCAGCCAGGGGGTCGGGAGTAACACTGAAGCTTTCTTT.

This clone was counted a single time. The chain carries TRBV9 and TRBJ2-1, with 7 bases that match TRBD2. The CDR3 covers 15 residues. Per germline, CDR1 SGDLS and CDR2 YYNGEE. V was clipped by 5 bases and J by 7 bases; unmatched bases: 12. CDR3 coding DNA: TGTGCCAGCAGAAAGGGAGTCGGGGGAGGGAATGAGCAGTTCTTC. Translation gives CASRKGVGGGNEQFF.

The genes are TRBV7-9 and TRBJ1-1; D remains unclear. V lost 6 bases and J lost 5, with 7 bases in between. The CDR3 is 11 amino acids. Germline V gene lookup returns CDR1 SEHNR and CDR2 FQNEAQ (reference sequence). In DNA, the CDR3 is TGTGCCAGCAGGTCCCCGACTGAAGCTTTCTTT. It translates to CASRSPTEAFF.

The chain joins TRBV6-5 to TRBJ2-3; D is perhaps TRBD2 (6 bases). CDR3 length equals 13 residues. Germline assignment: CDR1 MNHEY and CDR2 SVGAGI. The germline V and J ends were trimmed by 10 bases and 6 bases, with 17 bases remaining between them. In DNA, the CDR3 is TGTGCCACCCGGGACTGGGAGAGGGATACGCAGTATTTT. Amino acids: CATRDWERDTQYF.

This rearrangement joins TRBV6-2 or TRBV6-3 to TRBJ1-5; TRBD1 might be the D (5 bases). V was pared by 6 bases and J by 6 bases, with 15 bases between. The CDR3 spans 14 residues. The germline V gene has CDR1 MNHEY and CDR2 SVGEGT. CDR3 in amino acids: CASSLGVGGQPQHF. The CDR3 DNA is TGTGCCAGCAGCCTGGGAGTGGGGGGTCAGCCCCAGCATTTT.

This clone was detected once. The chain couples TRBV29-1 to TRBJ2-5, with 9 bases aligning to TRBD2. CDR3 length: 11 residues. J lost 4 bases, V lost 8 bases, and 2 bases had no gene match. The V gene's germline CDR1 is SQVTM and CDR2 ANQGSEA. The CDR3 nucleotides are TGCAGCATGACTAGCGGAGAGACCCAGTACTTC. Its translation is CSMTSGETQYF.

The chain employs TRBV18 and TRBJ2-3; TRBD1 aligns across 10 bases. V lost 2 bases to trimming and J lost 3 bases; unmatched junction nucleotides: 2. Germline-derived CDR1 and CDR2 are KGHSH and LQKENI. The CDR3 covers 15 residues. CDR3 region: CASSPRQGATDTQYF. The CDR3, as DNA: TGTGCCAGCTCACCAAGACAGGGGGCGACAGATACGCAGTATTTT.

The gene calls are TRBV12-3 or TRBV12-4 and TRBJ1-2; no reliable D call. Trimming removed 3 bases from V and 4 bases from J, with 9 bases in between. The CDR3 spans 13 residues. Here the CDR3 reads CASSLGGVYGYTF. Here the CDR3 DNA reads TGTGCCAGCAGTTTGGGAGGAGTCTATGGCTACACCTTC.

This clone was seen more than once but under ten times. This chain joins TRBV19 and TRBJ2-1, with TRBD2 identical over 8 bases. This CDR3 has 16 amino acids. The germline V gene encodes CDR1 LNHDA and CDR2 SQIVND (reference sequence). With V trimmed by 1 base and J by 0 bases, 2 bases remained unmatched. CDR3: CASSIGGGSSYNEQFF. The CDR3 DNA is TGTGCCAGTAGTATAGGCGGGGGGAGCTCCTACAATGAGCAGTTCTTC.

The CDR3 DNA sequence: TGTGCCAGCTCACCTGAGAGGGGAGGGTTTAATTCACCCCTCCACTTT. As protein: CASSPERGGFNSPLHF. The J gene is TRBJ1-6, the V gene TRBV18; weak D call: TRBD1 (5 bases). Germline loops: CDR1 KGHSH, CDR2 LQKENI. This CDR3 is built from 16 residues. V was pared by 3 bases and J by 6 bases, with 15 bases between.

This chain's CDR3 is CSVETGAEETQYF. The CDR3 DNA reads TGCAGCGTTGAAACCGGAGCCGAAGAGACCCAGTACTTC. This chain joins TRBV29-1 and TRBJ2-5, with unresolved D. CDR1 is SQVTM and CDR2 is ANQGSEA in the germline V gene. The CDR3 has 13 residues. V was shortened by 2 bases and J by 3 bases, with 10 bases between the two germline ends.

The chain links TRBV9 to TRBJ2-7; possible D gene TRBD1, 6 bases. The length of the CDR3 is 16 residues. Per the germline V gene, CDR1 is SGDLS and CDR2 is YYNGEE. V was pared by 4 bases and J by 0 bases, with 17 bases between. CDR3 protein: CASSLTATGSSYEQYV. The DNA of the CDR3 is TGTGCCAGCAGCCTCACCGCTACAGGGAGCTCCTACGAGCAGTACGTC.

The rearrangement joins TRBV5-4 to TRBJ2-7; 9 bases line up with TRBD1. Germline-derived CDR1 and CDR2 are SGHNT and YYREEE (reference sequence). V gave up 0 bases and J gave up 5 bases; unmatched junction bases: 9. This CDR3 has 16 residues. CDR3: CASSLGPLTGGDEQYF. The CDR3 nucleotides are TGTGCCAGCAGCTTGGGACCGTTAACAGGGGGCGACGAGCAGTACTTC.

The J gene is TRBJ2-2, the V gene TRBV11-3; D is perhaps TRBD2 (5 bases). Trimming stripped 5 bases from V and 0 bases from J, with 10 bases between. The CDR3 contains 15 residues. CDR1 and CDR2 (germline): SGHNT, YENEEA. The CDR3 here is CASSRGGANTGELFF. The CDR3 nucleotides read TGTGCCAGCAGCCGAGGAGGCGCGAACACCGGGGAGCTGTTTTTT.

The rearrangement joins TRBV2 to TRBJ2-4; 8 bases fit TRBD1. Germline CDR1 and CDR2: SNHLY and FYNNEI. V gave up 10 bases and J gave up 0 bases; unmatched junction bases: 8. The CDR3 totals 15 residues. The CDR3 coding sequence is TGTGCCACAGCAATCGGGACAGGAGCCAAAAACATTCAGTACTTC. Its translation is CATAIGTGAKNIQYF.

J is TRBJ1-2 and V is TRBV5-1; 7 bases align to TRBD1. The CDR3 length is 13 residues. Germline CDR1 reads SGHRS; CDR2 reads YFSETQ. V gave up 0 bases and J gave up 4 bases; unmatched junction bases: 0. CDR3 bases: TGCGCCAGCAGCTTGGAGGGGGCCTATGGCTACACCTTC. It encodes CASSLEGAYGYTF.

The V and J genes are TRBV14 and TRBJ2-7; a weak D match, TRBD2 (5 bases). Germline V lookup: CDR1 SGHDN, CDR2 FVKESK. CDR3 size: 13 residues. V lost 2 bases, J lost 7 bases, and 12 bases lay in between. CDR3: CASSQNGLGEQYF. As DNA, the CDR3 is TGTGCCAGCAGCCAAAACGGACTTGGGGAGCAGTACTTC.